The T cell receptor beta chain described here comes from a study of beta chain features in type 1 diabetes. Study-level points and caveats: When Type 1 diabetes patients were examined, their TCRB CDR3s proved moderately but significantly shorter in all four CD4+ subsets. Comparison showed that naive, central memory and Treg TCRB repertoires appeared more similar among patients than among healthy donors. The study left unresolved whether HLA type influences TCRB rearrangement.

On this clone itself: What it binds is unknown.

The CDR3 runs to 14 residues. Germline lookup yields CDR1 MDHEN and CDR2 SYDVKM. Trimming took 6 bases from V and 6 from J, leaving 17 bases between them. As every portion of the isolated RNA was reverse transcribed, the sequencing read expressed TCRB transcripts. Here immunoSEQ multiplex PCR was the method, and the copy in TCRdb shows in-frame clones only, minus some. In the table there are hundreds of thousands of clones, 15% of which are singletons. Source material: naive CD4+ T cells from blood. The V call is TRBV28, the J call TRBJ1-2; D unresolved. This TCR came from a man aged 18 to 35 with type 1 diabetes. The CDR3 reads CASSSPGSWDGYTF. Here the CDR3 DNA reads TGTGCCAGCAGCTCTCCGGGGTCATGGGATGGCTACACCTTC.